These 17 T cell receptor beta chains came from one sample sequenced in a study of shared clonotypes between healthy human individuals. Data came from immunoSEQ multiplex PCR; TCRdb stores just in-frame clones and leaves some out. The data contain nearly 1,000,000 clones, about three quarters of them singletons. The material sequenced was memory CD4+ T cells sorted from blood. Regarding subset: CD45RA-negative fraction. These receptors were collected from a man aged 18 to 35 in good health.

The chain links TRBV14 to TRBJ1-2; D not certain. This CDR3 is built from 12 residues. Germline lookup yields CDR1 SGHDN and CDR2 FVKESK. Trimming removed 4 bases at V and 8 bases at J, with 11 bases between. The CDR3 DNA reads TGTGCCAGCAGCCGGAGGTCCCTGGGCTACACCTTC. Its translation is CASSRRSLGYTF.

CDR3 loop: CASRGGQQNTEAFF. CDR3 nucleotide sequence: TGCGCCAGCAGGGGGGGACAACAGAACACTGAAGCTTTCTTT. This chain joins TRBV10-2 and TRBJ1-1; TRBD1 is a possible D gene (6 bases). Trimming pared 6 bases from V and 1 base from J, leaving 12 bases between. The CDR3 covers 14 residues. The germline CDR1 and CDR2 sequences are WSHSY and SAAADI.

The V and J genes are TRBV2 and TRBJ2-7; D possibly corresponds to TRBD1 (6 bases). The CDR3 is made up of 15 amino acids. V was pared by 2 bases and J by 2 bases, with 13 bases between. Germline values: CDR1 SNHLY, CDR2 FYNNEI. CDR3 DNA: TGTGCCAGCAGTGAACGGACAGCAATCCCCTACGAGCAGTACTTC. As protein: CASSERTAIPYEQYF. The complete variable domain, with remaining parts taken from reference TRBV2 and TRBJ2-7, reads EPEVTQTPSHQVTQMGQEVILRCVPISNHLYFYWYRQILGQKVEFLVSFYNNEISEKSEIFDDQFSVERPDGSNFTLKIRSTKLEDSAMYFCASSERTAIPYEQYFGPGTRLTVT.

In this sample, this clone turned up once. The J gene is TRBJ2-1, the V gene TRBV10-3; D is undetermined. The V end was cut by 9 bases, the J end by 5 bases, with 11 bases between. Germline-derived CDR1 and CDR2 are ENHRY and SYGVKD. This CDR3 has 12 residues. This chain's CDR3 is CAMAGADNEQFF. The CDR3 coding sequence is TGTGCCATGGCCGGCGCCGACAATGAGCAGTTCTTC.

The count of this clone is one. The chain joins TRBV30 to TRBJ1-2, with TRBD1 as a possible D gene (6 bases). The germline gives CDR1 GTSNPN, CDR2 SVGIG (reference sequence). V dropped 0 bases and J dropped 8 bases, with 16 bases sitting between them. This CDR3 has 14 residues. DNA for the CDR3: TGTGCCTGGAGTGTACGGGGGGCGAATGGCGGCTACACCTTC. It yields the protein CAWSVRGANGGYTF.

The chain is built from TRBV29-1 and TRBJ2-1; 11 bases map to TRBD2. Germline V gene data show CDR1 as SQVTM and CDR2 as ANQGSEA. The CDR3 length is 14 residues. The J segment lost 4 bases and the V segment lost 4 bases, leaving 3 bases of the junction unmatched. The CDR3 here is CSVAGTSGYNEQFF. The CDR3 DNA reads TGCAGCGTTGCGGGGACTAGCGGTTACAATGAGCAGTTCTTC.

The chain uses TRBV5-1 and TRBJ2-5; D perhaps matches TRBD1 (7 bases). The CDR3 covers 13 residues. CDR1 and CDR2 from the germline V gene are SGHRS and YFSETQ. Trimming removed 0 bases at V and 9 bases at J, with 12 bases between. CDR3: CASSLEVRGAQYF. In DNA form, the CDR3 reads TGCGCCAGCAGCTTGGAAGTCAGGGGGGCCCAGTACTTC.

The J gene is TRBJ1-2, the V gene TRBV7-9; D gene unclear. The V end lost 4 bases, the J end lost 6 bases, and 18 bases lay between the germline ends. CDR1 and CDR2 (germline): SEHNR, FQNEAQ (reference sequence). This CDR3 region has 15 residues. The CDR3 loop reads CASSSTTRQWNGYTF. For the CDR3, the DNA is TGTGCCAGCAGCTCTACCACCCGGCAGTGGAATGGCTACACCTTC.

This sequence joins TRBV25-1 and TRBJ2-1; 14 positions agree with TRBD2. This CDR3 region has 16 residues. Germline V CDR1 and CDR2: MGHDK, SYGVNS. V gave up 6 bases and J gave up 7 bases; unmatched junction bases: 8. The CDR3 region is CASSGTSGSNLNEQFF. The CDR3 DNA follows: TGTGCCAGCAGCGGGACTAGCGGGAGTAATTTGAATGAGCAGTTCTTC.

This clone has just a few counts. This chain connects TRBV30 to TRBJ2-5; TRBD1 is a possible D gene (6 bases). Germline V lookup: CDR1 GTSNPN, CDR2 SVGIG (reference sequence). Trimming stripped 8 bases from V and 5 bases from J, with 21 bases between. The CDR3 runs 14 residues. The chain's CDR3 is CAGDTNWAGETQYF. DNA of the CDR3: TGTGCCGGGGACACTAACTGGGCCGGGGAGACCCAGTACTTC.

The rearrangement uses TRBV28 and TRBJ1-5; D gene unclear. Between the trimmed V and J ends, which lost 3 bases and 0 bases, there was a span of 21 bases. There are 19 residues in the CDR3. CDR1 MDHEN and CDR2 SYDVKM come from the germline V gene. The CDR3: CASSFLADGKIYSNQPQHF. As DNA, the CDR3 is TGTGCCAGCAGTTTCTTGGCTGACGGAAAGATATATAGCAATCAGCCCCAGCATTTT.

This clone turned up a few times. At the DNA level, this CDR3 is encoded by other sequences in the same sample as well. The chain joins TRBV5-1 to TRBJ2-3; D perhaps matches TRBD2 (5 bases). The CDR3 length is 14 residues. V lost 0 bases and J 0 bases, leaving 5 bases between the germline ends. The germline gives CDR1 SGHRS, CDR2 YFSETQ. The CDR3 loop reads CASSLGTSTDTQYF. DNA for the CDR3: TGCGCCAGCAGCTTGGGGACTAGCACAGATACGCAGTATTTT.

The chain recombines TRBV5-6 with TRBJ1-6; 7 bases line up with TRBD1. CDR1 and CDR2 (germline): SGHDT, YYEEEE. CDR3 length equals 13 residues. With V trimmed by 3 bases and J by 8 bases, 2 bases remained unmatched. CDR3 DNA: TGTGCCAGCAGCTCTGACAGGGATTCACCCCTCCACTTT. This gives the protein CASSSDRDSPLHF.

The chain carries TRBV18 and TRBJ2-1; the match to TRBD2 covers 9 bases. This CDR3 region has 14 residues. Losses at the gene ends were 5 bases for V and 2 bases for J; bases not matched to a gene: 1. CDR1 and CDR2 (germline): KGHSH, LQKENI. The CDR3 region has the DNA TGTGCCAGCTCAGCGGGAGGGACCTACAATGAGCAGTTCTTC. It is translated as CASSAGGTYNEQFF.

The gene calls are TRBV30 and TRBJ1-2; D not resolved. From germline, CDR1 is GTSNPN and CDR2 SVGIG (reference sequence). Trimming cost V 0 bases and J 1 base, with 9 bases left between them. The CDR3 covers 14 residues. This chain's CDR3 is CAWSVYSNNYGYTF. The CDR3 DNA follows: TGTGCCTGGAGTGTATACAGTAATAACTATGGCTACACCTTC.

This clone is a singleton in its sample. A much larger clone is a single base away; this may be a read error. The chain joins TRBV30 to TRBJ2-5; no reliable D call. Germline values: CDR1 GTSNPN, CDR2 SVGIG (reference sequence). The CDR3 has 11 amino acids. The V end lost 3 bases, the J end lost 2 bases, and 4 bases lay between the germline ends. Here the CDR3 DNA reads TGTGCCTGGAGGGATCAAGAGACCCAGTACTTC. Protein sequence: CAWRDQETQYF.

The chain combines TRBV25-1 with TRBJ2-7; no clear D. Germline V gene data show CDR1 as MGHDK and CDR2 as SYGVNS. The CDR3 runs to 11 residues. V lost 3 bases and J 6 bases, leaving 6 bases between the germline ends. CDR3 DNA: TGTGCCAGCAGTGATGGTGTCGAGCAGTACTTC. It translates to CASSDGVEQYF.